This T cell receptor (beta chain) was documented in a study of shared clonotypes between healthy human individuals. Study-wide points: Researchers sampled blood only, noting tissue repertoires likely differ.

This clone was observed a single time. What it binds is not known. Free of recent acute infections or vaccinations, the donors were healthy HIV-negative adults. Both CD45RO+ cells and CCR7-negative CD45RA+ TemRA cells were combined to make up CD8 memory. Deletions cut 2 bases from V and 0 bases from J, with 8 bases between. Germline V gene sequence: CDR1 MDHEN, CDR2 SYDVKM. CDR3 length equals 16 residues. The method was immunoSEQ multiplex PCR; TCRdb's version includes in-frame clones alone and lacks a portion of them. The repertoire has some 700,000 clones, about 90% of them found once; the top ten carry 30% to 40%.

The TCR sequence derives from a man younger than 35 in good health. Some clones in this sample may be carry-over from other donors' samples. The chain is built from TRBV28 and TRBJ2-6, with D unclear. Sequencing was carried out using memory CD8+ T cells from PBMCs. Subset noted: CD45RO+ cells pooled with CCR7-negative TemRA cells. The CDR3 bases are TGTGCCAGCAGTTTAGTCGTTTACTCTGGGGCCAACGTCCTGACTTTC. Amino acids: CASSLVVYSGANVLTF.